The entry that follows covers one T cell receptor (beta chain) sequence. What it binds is unknown. These data come from a study of shared clonotypes between healthy human individuals. Turning to the study itself: Each donor's CD8 memory used one plate, CD8 naive two, each CD4 subset three. Study-wide points: Non-shared clonotypes showed lower generation probabilities than clonotypes common to all four donors.

Deep level was the assay's run setting. Only in-frame clones appear in the TCRdb table, and some are missing; sequencing was by immunoSEQ multiplex PCR. This table has about 1.1 million clones, 70% to 85% appearing once. This CDR3 region has 14 residues. J was trimmed by 5 bases and V by 7 bases; bases with no gene match: 11. Germline loops: CDR1 GTSNPN, CDR2 SVGIG (reference sequence). The sample comprised memory CD4+ T cells from PBMCs. This sample's subset: CD45RA-negative fraction. This chain links TRBV30 with TRBJ2-3, with 8 bases aligning to TRBD2. The sequence came from a man aged 18-30 years in good health. Some clones in this sample may be carry-over from other donors' samples. The DNA for the CDR3 is TGTGCCTACTGGCATAGCGGGAAAGGAGATACGCAGTATTTT. Translating it yields CAYWHSGKGDTQYF.